Shown below are 25 T cell receptor beta chains from a single sample sequenced in a study of early T cells in non-severe SARS-CoV-2 infection (TCRdb year 2021). The library was built by means of 5' RACE. TCRdb lists the instrument as NextSeq 500. The public reads were reprocessed in TCRdb via fastp at Q25 and MiXCR, keeping in-frame beta chains. Every entry covers one CDR3 protein and lists the most common genes and DNA from its rows. This sample lists about 48,000 distinct CDR3 sequences; approximately 9.8% were detected once. Jointly, the top ten make up 7.5% to 9% of the sample. Sequenced input: whole blood. These TCRs come from an adult who was a healthcare worker with PCR-confirmed SARS-CoV-2 infection or an uninfected control (not recorded which).

This clonotype was counted a few times. The V call is TRBV5-6, the J call TRBJ1-2; tentative D call: TRBD1 (5 bases). CDR3 length: 15 amino acids. CDR1 is SGHDT, CDR2 YYEEEE, per germline. V was pared by 2 bases and J by 2 bases, with 13 bases between. The CDR3 coding sequence is TGTGCCAGCAGCTTTAGGACACCGAGCAACTATGGCTACACCTTC. Protein: CASSFRTPSNYGYTF.

There are a few counts of this clonotype. The chain joins TRBV12-3 or TRBV12-4 to TRBJ2-7, with a tentative D call TRBD1 (6 bases). Trimming pared 5 bases from V and 7 bases from J, leaving 15 bases between. The CDR3 has 13 residues. The CDR3 is CASSAGALEEQYF. CDR3 DNA: TGTGCCAGCAGTGCAGGGGCCTTGGAGGAGCAGTACTTC.

This clonotype came up many times. The gene calls are TRBV4-1 and TRBJ1-2; D uncertain. The CDR3 has 13 amino acids. Germline CDR1 reads MGHRA; CDR2 reads YSYEKL. V gave up 1 base and J gave up 4 bases, with 7 bases separating them. The CDR3 region has the DNA TGCGCCAGCAGCCAAGGAGAAGTCTATGGCTACACCTTC. Protein sequence: CASSQGEVYGYTF.

In its sample, this clonotype was seen many times. This sequence joins TRBV3-1 and TRBJ2-3; D might be TRBD2 (6 bases). The CDR3 runs to 15 residues. With 7 bases removed from V and 2 bases from J, the gap between germline ends came to 16 bases. Germline loops: CDR1 LGHDT, CDR2 YNNKEL (reference sequence). The CDR3 reads CASNPSGPNTDTQYF. CDR3 DNA sequence: TGTGCCAGCAACCCCAGCGGGCCCAACACAGATACGCAGTATTTT.

The V gene is TRBV20-1, the J gene TRBJ2-7; D is uncertain. The germline V gene has CDR1 DFQATT and CDR2 SNEGSKA (reference sequence). V lost 5 bases, J lost 2 bases, and 10 bases lay in between. This CDR3 spans 12 amino acids. The CDR3 is CSAPRTAYEQYF. The CDR3 DNA is TGCAGTGCTCCCCGGACGGCCTACGAGCAGTACTTC.

The rearrangement joins TRBV10-3 to TRBJ1-6, with 11 bases matching TRBD1. The CDR3 totals 16 residues. With V trimmed by 0 bases and J by 11 bases, 6 bases remained unmatched. Germline assignment: CDR1 ENHRY and CDR2 SYGVKD. CDR3 nucleotides: TGTGCCATCAGTGAGTCGATGGGACAGGGGGTCACACCCCTCCACTTT. Protein product: CAISESMGQGVTPLHF.

V and J are TRBV18 and TRBJ2-3; the D gene is possibly TRBD1 (5 bases). The length of the CDR3 is 14 residues. CDR1 and CDR2 (germline): KGHSH, LQKENI. V lost 3 bases and J lost 5, with 12 bases in between. CDR3 coding DNA: TGTGCCAGCTCACCGGAAGGGGTCGGAGATACGCAGTATTTT. It codes for CASSPEGVGDTQYF.

This clonotype was seen ten or more times. The rearrangement uses TRBV6-5 and TRBJ2-7; TRBD2 agrees at 11 bases. Trimming took 5 bases from V and 3 from J; bases not matched to a gene: 3. Germline CDR1 is MNHEY and CDR2 is SVGAGI. The CDR3 has 14 amino acids. The CDR3 nucleotides are TGTGCCAGCAGTCCCGGGACTAGCGGCTACGAGCAGTACTTC. Protein product: CASSPGTSGYEQYF.

This clonotype was picked up a small number of times. The chain combines TRBV2 with TRBJ2-1; D perhaps matches TRBD2 (6 bases). The V end lost 10 bases, the J end lost 6 bases, and 16 bases lay between the germline ends. The CDR3 spans 13 residues. Germline V CDR1 and CDR2: SNHLY, FYNNEI. The CDR3 here is CAIPGLRGNEQFF. In nucleotides, the CDR3 is TGTGCCATTCCGGGACTTCGGGGCAATGAGCAGTTCTTC.

The V call is TRBV10-3, the J call TRBJ2-7; D gene unclear. This CDR3 has 14 residues. The V end lost 0 bases, the J end lost 2 bases, and 8 bases lay between the germline ends. CDR1 and CDR2 (germline): ENHRY, SYGVKD. In nucleotides, the CDR3 is TGTGCCATCAGTGAGTCGGCCGCCGCCTACGAGCAGTACTTC. It yields the protein CAISESAAAYEQYF.

This clonotype was observed at least ten times. The V and J genes are TRBV12-3 or TRBV12-4 and TRBJ1-2; D is uncertain. V was clipped by 6 bases and J by 7 bases, with 18 bases between them. The CDR3 length is 14 residues. In DNA form, the CDR3 reads TGTGCCAGCAGAGACGTCGGAGCAGTCGGTGGCTACACCTTC. This translates into CASRDVGAVGGYTF.

This chain joins TRBV4-2 and TRBJ2-1, with D perhaps matching TRBD2 (5 bases). The CDR3 covers 13 residues. Trimming removed 8 bases at V and 9 bases at J, with 17 bases between. The germline gives CDR1 LGHNA, CDR2 YNFKEQ. This chain's CDR3 is CASCSNVGVEQFF. The CDR3 DNA reads TGTGCCAGCTGTTCCAATGTGGGAGTTGAGCAGTTCTTC.

This clonotype was picked up many times. The V gene is TRBV19, the J gene TRBJ2-7; 9 nucleotides line up with TRBD1. Germline V gene lookup returns CDR1 LNHDA and CDR2 SQIVND (reference sequence). CDR3 length: 14 residues. The ends lost 5 bases at V and 5 bases at J; junction bases unmatched: 7. CDR3 protein: CASSSTGGSDEQYF. The CDR3 DNA follows: TGTGCCAGTAGTTCAACAGGGGGCAGCGACGAGCAGTACTTC.

CDR3 DNA: TGTGCCAGCACCGTAAGTGGAGGGGCCAATGAGCAGTTCTTC. Residues: CASTVSGGANEQFF. The genes are TRBV11-2 and TRBJ2-1; tentatively, D is TRBD2 (6 bases). The CDR3 consists of 14 residues. The V gene's germline CDR1 is SGHAT and CDR2 FQNNGV. The V and J ends lost 7 bases and 6 bases respectively, with 16 bases between them. The variable domain in full, completed from reference TRBV11-2 and TRBJ2-1, reads EAGVAQSPRYKIIEKRQSVAFWCNPISGHATLYWYQQILGQGPKLLIQFQNNGVVDDSQLPKDRFSAERLKGVDSTLKIQPAKLEDSAVYLCASTVSGGANEQFFGPGTRLTVL.

V and J are TRBV2 and TRBJ2-1; D is perhaps TRBD2 (5 bases). V gave up 10 bases and J gave up 7 bases, with 11 bases separating them. The CDR3 is 11 amino acids. Germline V lookup: CDR1 SNHLY, CDR2 FYNNEI. The CDR3 region is CATRSGNEQFF. In DNA form, the CDR3 reads TGTGCCACCCGTTCGGGGAATGAGCAGTTCTTC.

This clonotype was counted at least ten times. The chain recombines TRBV29-1 with TRBJ2-1; the D is unclear. Trimming removed 6 bases from V and 2 bases from J, with 11 bases in between. The CDR3 sequence is 13 residues long. The germline CDR1 and CDR2 sequences are SQVTM and ANQGSEA. CDR3 nucleotides: TGCAGCGTCGTCGGACGGGCCTACAATGAGCAGTTCTTC. As protein: CSVVGRAYNEQFF.

This clonotype has a handful of counts. The CDR3 loop is CASSDSGDNEQFF. In DNA form, the CDR3 reads TGTGCCAGCAGCGACAGCGGTGACAATGAGCAGTTCTTC. This chain connects TRBV7-9 to TRBJ2-1; possibly TRBD1 or TRBD2 for D (5 bases each). Deletions cut 5 bases from V and 5 bases from J, with 10 bases between. The germline V gene has CDR1 SEHNR and CDR2 FQNEAQ (reference sequence). The CDR3 is 13 residues long.

This clonotype is deemed medium-sized. CDR3 region: CASTHLLAGVKEQFF. The CDR3 coding sequence is TGTGCCAGCACTCACCTACTAGCGGGTGTTAAAGAGCAGTTCTTC. The chain has TRBV5-6 and TRBJ2-1, with 9 bases lining up with TRBD2. Germline V CDR1 and CDR2: SGHDT, YYEEEE. The CDR3 is 15 amino acids. Trimming at V came to 6 bases and at J to 10 bases, leaving 14 bases not matched to a gene.

This clonotype appeared many times. V usage is TRBV7-6 and J usage is TRBJ2-1; 9 bases fit TRBD2. J was trimmed by 6 bases and V by 2 bases; bases with no gene match: 5. Germline CDR1 is SGHVS and CDR2 is FNYEAQ. The CDR3 runs to 15 residues. The CDR3 nucleotides read TGTGCCAGCAGCTTATCTAGCGGGATTTTCAATGAGCAGTTCTTC. Its translation is CASSLSSGIFNEQFF.

Only a few counts were recorded for this clonotype. The chain links TRBV5-1 to TRBJ2-1; either TRBD1 or TRBD2 may fit D (6 bases each). The ends were cut back, 9 bases at V and 10 bases at J, with 23 bases in the middle. The CDR3 covers 14 residues. Per the germline V gene, CDR1 is SGHRS and CDR2 is YFSETQ. The CDR3 protein is CATGRGDSSGEQFF. The CDR3 DNA is TGCGCCACCGGTAGGGGGGACTCGTCCGGGGAGCAGTTCTTC.

This clonotype was recorded many times. This chain connects TRBV4-1 to TRBJ2-7, with TRBD2 matching 10 bases. Germline V gene lookup returns CDR1 MGHRA and CDR2 YSYEKL. The junction had 6 bases not matched to a gene; V was cut back by 1 base and J by 6 bases. This CDR3 comprises 15 residues. The CDR3 DNA reads TGCGCCAGCAGCCAAGTCGGCCTAGCGGGAGTCGAGCAGTACTTC. This translates into CASSQVGLAGVEQYF.

The chain couples TRBV3-1 to TRBJ2-7; D not resolved. V was clipped by 0 bases and J by 6 bases, with 12 bases between them. The germline V gene has CDR1 LGHDT and CDR2 YNNKEL (reference sequence). CDR3 size: 14 residues. The CDR3 region is CASSQDLASLEQYF. CDR3 in DNA: TGTGCCAGCAGCCAAGATCTGGCTAGTCTCGAGCAGTACTTC.

This clonotype was recorded a few times. The chain uses TRBV10-2 and TRBJ2-1; D is possibly TRBD2 (7 bases). Trimming cost V 2 bases and J 5 bases, with 13 bases left between them. Germline V lookup: CDR1 WSHSY, CDR2 SAAADI. The CDR3 length is 15 residues. DNA for the CDR3: TGCGCCAGCAGTGAGAGGGGGGGGCCGAACAATGAGCAGTTCTTC. Amino acids: CASSERGGPNNEQFF.

The J gene is TRBJ1-1, the V gene TRBV28; no firm D call. Germline CDR1 MDHEN, CDR2 SYDVKM. This CDR3 comprises 14 residues. V was pared by 4 bases and J by 3 bases, with 12 bases between. The CDR3 DNA sequence: TGTGCCAGCAGTTGGGAGGGTGGCGACACTGAAGCTTTCTTT. The encoded protein is CASSWEGGDTEAFF.

This clonotype showed up many times. The V and J genes are TRBV6-1 and TRBJ1-1; TRBD1 aligns across 7 bases. V shed 6 bases, J shed 2 bases, and the junction held 15 bases outside the gene matches. There are 17 residues in the CDR3. Germline V gives CDR1 MNHNS, CDR2 SASEGT. The CDR3 reads CASRIPTRGEANTEAFF. DNA for the CDR3: TGTGCCAGCAGAATACCGACCAGGGGGGAGGCTAACACTGAAGCTTTCTTT.